This T cell receptor beta chain was recovered during a study of Ad26.COV2.S vaccination and SARS-CoV-2 variants listed by TCRdb under 2021. Looking at the study overall: Vaccine-arm donors were drawn from COV1001, a multicentre, randomized, double-blind, placebo-controlled phase I-IIa trial of Ad26.COV2.S in healthy adults. Ad26.COV2.S was given intramuscularly at 5x10^10 or 1x10^11 viral particles, as a single shot or as two shots 56 days apart. Trial participants were randomized into five groups of five, in which low-dose or high-dose Ad26.COV2.S was given once or twice, or placebo was given on both occasions. A total of 32 samples were included in the TCR-sequenced set, comprising 19 Ad26.COV2.S vaccine recipients, 5 placebo recipients and 8 SARS-CoV-2 convalescent individuals. TCRbeta repertoire sequencing was used to assess the specificity and breadth of SARS-CoV-2-reactive T cell receptors after Ad26.COV2.S vaccination. Blinding of investigators to trial group allocation was maintained during experiments and outcome assessment.

Beyond this particular receptor, the publication reports: According to the authors, total T cell responses may have been underestimated by the TCR breadth and depth analyses. The study was not powered for comparison of responses between vaccine doses or regimens. Spike-specific TCR breadth was higher in Ad26.COV2.S recipients than in placebo recipients (P = 0.0014). Vaccine and placebo recipients had similar non-spike TCR breadth, a finding consistent with the vaccine containing only spike. After vaccination, substantial breadth of spike-specific CD8+ and CD4+ T cell responses was reported.

About this clone: It has no known antigen specificity. Base-call qualities are not available, and no considerably larger clone is one nucleotide away.

The germline V gene sets CDR1 to WSHSY and CDR2 to SAAADI. Counted from cysteine to phenylalanine, this CDR3 has 16 amino acids. CDR3 DNA only is kept here, 48 bases in frame from base 1. Ends trimmed: V by 4 bases, J by 5 bases; bases unmatched to a gene: 7. TCRbeta CDR3 regions were sequenced with the immunoSEQ Assay. After extraction, genomic DNA underwent amplification by bias-controlled multiplex PCR, followed by high-throughput sequencing. The original pipeline was this. To quantify the absolute abundance of each unique TCRbeta CDR3 region, sequences were collapsed and filtered. T cell fraction was estimated by normalization of TCRbeta template counts to usable DNA, with usable DNA being measured through amplification of reference genes present in all nucleated cells. Repertoire TCRs were annotated as SARS-CoV-2-specific by exact matching of V gene, CDR3 amino acid sequence and J gene to a known reactive TCR set. The reference SARS-CoV-2 TCR set was obtained from MIRA and was filtered for enrichment in COVID-19-positive ImmuneCODE repertoires, whereby public or cross-reactive TCRs were removed. Using the MIRA antigens, annotated TCRs were further analysed by specific ORF or by position within an ORF. Breadth was defined as annotated unique rearrangements over total unique productive rearrangements; depth was the summed frequency of those rearrangements. Group comparisons of TCR breadth used two-sided Wilcoxon rank-sum tests. This is the immuneACCESS table as TCRdb keeps it, with only in-frame sequences that have V and J called. A part of the clones is gone; compared with another copy, unresolved V genes explain less than half, and the rest is unexplained. D and trimming come from the DNA, and the V and J calls and clone size come from that table. Within this sample are around 310,000 clones, with about 90% of them counted one time only. Approximately 5% of the sample comes from the top ten.

Interpreted using the paper, the treatment or condition label stands for: some 20 received Ad26.COV2.S at low or high dose, single or two shots; five or six received placebo; per-sample allocation not given. Repertoires of vaccine and placebo recipients were sequenced from samples collected on day 63 after the first injection. In Cohort 1b, about 27 adults aged 18-55 years were enrolled at a single site in Boston, USA, between 29 July and 7 August 2020. As a vaccine, Ad26.COV2.S was a replication-incompetent adenovirus type 26 vector that expressed a prefusion-stabilized SARS-CoV-2 spike protein derived from the original Wuhan strain.

Sequences were derived from peripheral blood, sampled in a trial of Ad26.COV2.S vaccine versus placebo. The clonotype was recovered from a person aged 18-60 years who received the Ad26.COV2.S COVID-19 vaccine or a placebo. The receptor chain draws on TRBV10-2 and TRBJ2-7; the junction holds 14 bases that match TRBD2. The CDR3 has the sequence CASSGGGTSGRHEQYF. The nucleotides read TGCGCCAGCAGTGGGGGGGGGACTAGCGGGAGACACGAGCAGTACTTC.